These 27 T cell receptor delta chains originate from one sample sequenced in a study of γδ T cells in repeated Plasmodium falciparum infection. TCRdb reanalysed the multiplex PCR reads via CATT. Of 75,000 to 95,000 delta-chain clones in the sample, roughly 0.98% were seen once. Bulk repertoires came from Vgamma9/Vdelta2+ or Vdelta2-negative gammadelta T cells flow-sorted from PBMC. The sample comprised gamma-delta T cells from blood. The receptors here all came from a pool of human donors (malaria-infected and uninfected, not separated).

This clone has at least ten counts. The chain carries TRDV1 and TRDJ1; 7 bases line up with TRDD3. The V and J ends lost 4 bases and 2 bases, in that order; junction bases with no gene match: 19. The length of the CDR3 is 19 residues. CDR1 TSWWSYY and CDR2 QGS come from the germline V gene. This CDR3 is CALGAHPPGGSWGTDKLIF. In DNA, the CDR3 is TGTGCTCTTGGGGCGCATCCTCCAGGAGGTTCCTGGGGGACCGATAAACTCATCTTT.

Many counts were recorded for this clone. This DNA's translation differs at residue 10 from TCRdb's protein, which comes from a much larger clone; a read error is likely, and the protein shown is translated from the DNA. This rearrangement joins TRDV2 to TRDJ1, with 8 bases aligning to TRDD3. TCRdb carries no J gene annotation; the J gene was assigned here by matching the DNA with germline. Germline values: CDR1 GEAIGNYY, CDR2 EKD. The junction had 8 bases not matched to a gene; V was cut back by 3 bases and J by 3 bases. The CDR3 length is 15 residues. The CDR3 region is CACDVLGVYADKLIF. The CDR3 coding sequence is TGTGCCTGTGACGTACTGGGGGTTTACGCCGATAAACTCATCTTT.

Of note for this clone: The TCRdb protein comes from a much larger clone and disagrees with this DNA's translation at residue 13, likely due to a read error; the protein given here is derived from the DNA. The gene calls are TRDV1 and TRDJ2; 9 nucleotides line up with TRDD3. Germline CDR1 TSWWSYY, CDR2 QGS. J was trimmed by 4 bases and V by 3 bases; bases with no gene match: 15. CDR3 length: 19 amino acids. The CDR3 sequence is CALGDPFPVLGEATAQLFF. CDR3 coding DNA: TGTGCTCTTGGGGACCCATTCCCCGTACTGGGGGAAGCGACAGCACAACTCTTCTTT.

This clone was picked up a small number of times. The amino acid sequence in TCRdb belongs to a much larger clone and departs from this DNA's translation at residue 8, likely a sequencing read error; the sequence shown is translated from the DNA. V gene TRDV2 combines with J gene TRDJ1; 8 nucleotides match TRDD3. Germline trimming cut 2 bases from V and 1 base from J; bases unmatched to any gene: 8. The CDR3 contains 16 residues. Germline V gene lookup returns CDR1 GEAIGNYY and CDR2 EKD. Written as DNA, the CDR3 is TGTGCCTGTGACATACTGGGGGGTACGGGCACCGATAAACTCATCTTT. As protein: CACDILGGTGTDKLIF.

This clone showed up just a few times. This likely stems from a read error, as it lies one base from a far larger clone. Other DNA sequences in this specimen translate into the identical CDR3. This chain uses TRDV2 with TRDJ1, with TRDD3 identical over 10 bases. The J gene, absent from TCRdb, was called here by matching the DNA to germline. The germline V gene encodes CDR1 GEAIGNYY and CDR2 EKD. The CDR3 spans 16 residues. The CDR3 sequence: CACDPLGDKYTDKLIF. The CDR3 DNA follows: TGTGCCTGTGACCCTCTGGGGGATAAGTACACAGATAAACTCATCTTT.

As for this clone: With only one base between it and a far larger clone, this is likely a read error. This CDR3 is also generated by other DNA sequences in the sample. CDR3 in amino acids: CALGEFLRGSVLGDTRGDKLIF. In nucleotides, the CDR3 is TGTGCTCTTGGGGAATTTCTACGGGGATCCGTACTGGGGGATACGCGTGGCGATAAACTCATCTTT. The rearrangement links TRDV1 to TRDJ1; the match to TRDD3 covers 13 bases. TCRdb gives no J gene; it was assigned here by matching the DNA to germline. This CDR3 is 22 amino acids long. V was pared by 2 bases and J by 4 bases, with 22 bases of the junction left unmatched. CDR1 and CDR2 from the germline V gene are TSWWSYY and QGS.

About this clone: This probably arose from a read error, given a far larger clone one base away. The sample holds other DNA sequences that translate to the same CDR3. V and J are TRDV1 and TRDJ1; 11 nucleotides agree with TRDD3. TCRdb gives no J gene; it was assigned here by matching the DNA to germline. The CDR3 runs 19 residues. CDR1 TSWWSYY and CDR2 QGS come from the germline V gene. The CDR3 here is CAPPLYWGIGRGSTDKLIF. CDR3 DNA sequence: TGTGCTCCCCCGCTGTACTGGGGGATAGGGCGAGGTTCTACCGACAAACTCATCTTT.

Only a few counts were recorded for this clone. Translating this DNA gives a protein that differs at residue 16 from the TCRdb one, which belongs to a much larger clone; a read error is likely, and the protein shown is this translation. V gene TRDV1 combines with J gene TRDJ1, with a tentative D call TRDD2 (6 bases). The CDR3 covers 18 residues. Germline CDR1 reads TSWWSYY; CDR2 reads QGS. CDR3 residues: CALGELWSRWSYTDKHIF. The CDR3 DNA reads TGTGCTCTTGGGGAACTATGGTCCCGCTGGTCCTACACCGATAAACACATCTTT.

This clone was picked up a small number of times. A read error likely explains why the TCRdb protein, taken from a much larger clone, differs from this DNA's translation at residue 4; the protein shown is translated from the DNA. The chain uses TRDV1 and TRDJ1; weak D call: TRDD2 (5 bases). Assignment of the J gene here rests on matching the DNA to germline, because TCRdb gives none. This CDR3 spans 20 amino acids. CDR1 and CDR2 from the germline V gene are TSWWSYY and QGS. For the CDR3, the DNA is TGTGCTCTTAGGGAACCCTACCTCGTCCCAAACAGGGCGTACACCGATAAACTCATCTTT. It codes for CALREPYLVPNRAYTDKLIF.

Sample share makes this clone medium-sized. The chain combines TRDV2 with TRDJ1, with TRDD3 identical over 8 bases. The CDR3 has 14 amino acids. V dropped 1 base and J dropped 5; count of bases not matched to a gene: 5. CDR1 is GEAIGNYY, CDR2 EKD, per germline. The CDR3 nucleotides are TGTGCCTGTGACACGGTGGGGGATTCGGATAAACTCATCTTT. It codes for CACDTVGDSDKLIF.

This clone was observed at least ten times. With a far larger clone one base away, a read error is the likely cause. Other DNA sequences in the sample encode the same CDR3. This chain joins TRDV2 and TRDJ1; TRDD3 agrees at 7 bases. No J segment appears in TCRdb, so it was assigned here by matching the sequence to germline. CDR1 is GEAIGNYY and CDR2 is EKD in the germline V gene. V was pared by 0 bases and J by 1 base, with 7 bases of the junction left unmatched. The CDR3 contains 16 residues. CDR3 DNA sequence: TGTGCCTGTGACACCTTGGGGATATCCCTCACCGATAAACTCATCTTT. Protein: CACDTLGISLTDKLIF.

The sample holds a few counts of this clone. The amino acid sequence in TCRdb belongs to a much larger clone and departs from this DNA's translation at residue 12, likely a sequencing read error; the sequence shown is translated from the DNA. V and J are TRDV1 and TRDJ1; maybe TRDD2 (5 bases). TCRdb gives no J gene; it was assigned here by matching the DNA to germline. CDR3 length: 15 residues. CDR1 is TSWWSYY, CDR2 QGS, per germline. The CDR3 nucleotides read TGTGCTCTTGGGGGCCCCTACACGGACACCGATAGACTCATCTTT. It yields the protein CALGGPYTDTDRLIF.

The table lists this clone with many counts. A far larger clone is only one base removed, so a read error is likely. Additional DNA sequences in this sample encode the identical CDR3. The CDR3 spells CACDPSRTGGYPDKLIF. The CDR3 DNA sequence: TGTGCCTGTGACCCATCGCGCACGGGGGGATACCCCGATAAACTCATCTTT. This sequence joins TRDV2 and TRDJ1; 9 bases map to TRDD3. In germline, CDR1 is GEAIGNYY, CDR2 EKD. This CDR3 contains 17 residues. The V segment lost 3 bases and the J segment 3 bases; nucleotides outside the gene matches: 13.

This clone has more than one count but fewer than ten. TCRdb attributes to this sequence the protein of a much larger clone, which differs from the DNA translation at residue 13; a read error is likely, and the protein displayed is translated from the DNA. The J gene is TRDJ1, the V gene TRDV2; D remains unclear. The CDR3 extends over 16 amino acids. Germline lookup yields CDR1 GEAIGNYY and CDR2 EKD. The CDR3 nucleotides are TGTGCCTGTGACACCGTCGGGGCACCTTACACCGATGAACTCATCTTT. Its protein product is CACDTVGAPYTDELIF.

This clone was observed a few times. A read error is likely here: a far larger clone is one base away. This sample also contains other DNA sequences that code for the same CDR3. This CDR3 is CALSLRPSYWGIGTDKLIF. The CDR3 DNA reads as TGTGCTCTTTCCCTGAGGCCCTCTTATTGGGGGATAGGCACCGATAAACTCATCTTT. V and J are TRDV1 and TRDJ1; TRDD3 matches at 9 bases. TCRdb lists no J gene, so it was determined here by aligning the DNA to germline. Germline V gene data show CDR1 as TSWWSYY and CDR2 as QGS. V shed 8 bases and J 1 base; nucleotides not matched to a gene: 20. The CDR3 has 19 residues.

This clone was observed a handful of times. The protein TCRdb gives is from a much larger clone and does not agree with this DNA's translation at residue 8, likely a read error; the protein shown here comes from the DNA. V usage is TRDV2 and J usage is TRDJ1; 8 bases are a match to TRDD3. The J gene, missing from TCRdb, was assigned here through DNA to germline matching. After removal of 1 base from V and 0 bases from J, the junction contained 15 bases not matched to a gene. CDR1 and CDR2 from the germline V gene are GEAIGNYY and EKD. The CDR3 has 19 residues. The CDR3 bases are TGTGCCTGTGACACACGGGAAGCAAGTACTGGGGGGTACACCGATAAACTCATCTTT. Residues: CACDTREASTGGYTDKLIF.

Concerning this clone: TCRdb assigns this DNA the protein of a much larger clone, which departs from its translation at residue 9; this likely reflects a read error, and the protein shown comes from translating the DNA. V is TRDV1 and J is TRDJ1; weak D call: TRDD3 (6 bases). V gave up 4 bases and J gave up 1 base, with 28 bases separating them. The CDR3 has 20 residues. CDR1 is TSWWSYY and CDR2 is QGS in the germline V gene. CDR3 region: CALGGPVLSWGKWCTDKLIF. In DNA, the CDR3 is TGTGCTCTTGGGGGGCCTGTCCTTAGCTGGGGAAAATGGTGCACCGATAAACTCATCTTT.

This clone has at least ten counts. The protein held in TCRdb is that of a much larger clone and does not match this DNA's translation at residue 3, likely because of a read error; the protein shown is translated from the DNA. The chain carries TRDV2 and TRDJ1, with 12 bases that match TRDD3. The J gene, not given by TCRdb, was assigned here from a germline match of the nucleotide sequence. Germline-derived CDR1 and CDR2 are GEAIGNYY and EKD. The CDR3 consists of 17 residues. This CDR3 is CARDTLVLGDTTDKLIF. The DNA of the CDR3 is TGTGCCCGTGACACCTTAGTACTGGGGGATACCACCGATAAACTCATCTTT.

As regards this clone: This likely traces to a read error, being one base from a far larger clone. Other DNA sequences of this sample code for an identical CDR3. CDR3 coding DNA: TGTGCCTGTGACAGGCTCCGATACACCGATAAGCTCATCTTT. Residues: CACDRLRYTDKLIF. The V gene reported is TRDV2; the J gene is uncalled; the DNA was not used to check the table's D call, TRDD3. The CDR3 spans 14 residues. Germline V gene data show CDR1 as GEAIGNYY and CDR2 as EKD.

As regards this clone: This sequence is one base from a far larger clone and is likely a read error. Other nucleotide sequences from this sample produce the same CDR3. The V gene was identified as TRDV2, while no J gene was called; TRDD3, the table's D call, was not compared with the DNA. This CDR3 is 16 amino acids long. Per the germline V gene, CDR1 is GEAIGNYY and CDR2 is EKD. The chain's CDR3 is CACDKGTLKYTDKLIF. The CDR3, as DNA: TGTGCCTGTGACAAAGGGACCCTGAAGTACACCGATAAACTCATCTTC.

There are a few counts of this clone. TCRdb lists the protein of a much larger clone for this DNA, which differs at residue 18, so this is likely a read error; the protein given here is translated from the DNA itself. The J gene is TRDJ1, the V gene TRDV1; TRDD3 aligns across 13 bases. The CDR3 spans 22 residues. CDR1 and CDR2 from the germline V gene are TSWWSYY and QGS. The CDR3 is CALGATPFLLLGDTGYTYKLIF. CDR3 DNA: TGTGCTCTTGGGGCAACTCCCTTCCTACTACTGGGGGATACGGGGTACACCTATAAACTCATCTTT.

This clone was counted a few times. A far bigger clonotype differs at one base, so this is likely a read error. Distinct nucleotide sequences in the sample also encode this CDR3. The J gene is TRDJ1, the V gene TRDV1; TRDD2 matches 7 bases. Here the J gene was assigned by germline matching of the DNA, as TCRdb has none. The CDR3 runs to 18 residues. Germline CDR1 and CDR2: TSWWSYY and QGS. In nucleotides, the CDR3 is TGTGCTCTCGGGGTTTCTTCTTTCCTACGGGGGTACACCGATAAACTCATCTTT. This codes for CALGVSSFLRGYTDKLIF.

In its sample, this clone was seen a few times. The likely explanation is a read error, given a far larger clone one base away. Distinct nucleotide sequences in the sample also encode this CDR3. The chain uses TRDV1 and TRDJ1; 11 bases line up with TRDD3. J was trimmed by 0 bases and V by 1 base; bases with no gene match: 19. The CDR3 contains 22 residues. Germline assignment: CDR1 TSWWSYY and CDR2 QGS. CDR3 region: CALGERCGYWGIGTAYTDKLIF. The CDR3 DNA is TGTGCTCTTGGGGAACGGTGTGGATACTGGGGGATAGGGACGGCCTACACCGATAAACTCATCTTT.

Comments on this clone: TCRdb's protein, taken from a much larger clone, differs from this DNA's translation at residue 5, likely owing to a read error; the protein displayed comes from the DNA. This rearrangement joins TRDV2 to TRDJ1; 8 positions match TRDD3. No J gene is reported in TCRdb; it was inferred here by comparing the DNA with germline. With V trimmed by 3 bases and J by 2 bases, 31 bases remained unmatched. The CDR3 covers 23 residues. Looked up from germline, CDR1 is GEAIGNYY and CDR2 is EKD. Here the CDR3 reads CACDPEGDKREVLGSSRTDKLIF. CDR3 nucleotides: TGTGCCTGTGACCCTGAGGGGGATAAAAGAGAGGTTTTGGGATCTAGTCGTACCGATAAACTCATCTTT.

As for this clone: Given a much more abundant clone one base away, this may be a read error. Other DNA sequences within the sample encode an identical CDR3. This chain joins TRDV1 and TRDJ1, with 11 nucleotides matching TRDD3. The J gene is absent in TCRdb and was assigned here via DNA matching to germline. Germline values: CDR1 TSWWSYY, CDR2 QGS. The CDR3 totals 22 residues. The J segment lost 4 bases and the V segment lost 3 bases, leaving 25 bases of the junction unmatched. CDR3: CALGDLPSPVLGDKDGYDKLIF. Here the CDR3 DNA reads TGTGCTCTTGGGGACTTGCCTTCTCCCGTACTGGGGGATAAGGATGGGTACGATAAACTCATCTTT.

About this clone itself: This DNA's translation and the protein TCRdb lists, from a much larger clone, do not match at residue 5, likely due to a read error; the protein shown is translated from the DNA. The V and J genes are TRDV2 and TRDJ1, with 12 nucleotides matching TRDD3. In the absence of a J gene in TCRdb, the DNA was matched to germline to assign it here. Germline V gene data show CDR1 as GEAIGNYY and CDR2 as EKD. V trimming: 3 bases; J trimming: 1 base; junction bases outside the gene matches: 11. The CDR3 contains 18 residues. The DNA for the CDR3 is TGTGCCTGTGACTTCCGGTACTGGGGGATACCAGGCACCGATAAACTCATCTTT. This translates into CACDFRYWGIPGTDKLIF.

This clone appeared many times. This chain joins TRDV1 and TRDJ1; no clear D. V was trimmed by 0 bases and J by 0 bases, leaving 8 bases between them. In germline, CDR1 is TSWWSYY, CDR2 QGS. The CDR3 is 15 residues long. CDR3 nucleotides: TGTGCTCTTGGGGAACTCCATGAGTACACCGATAAACTCATCTTT. This sequence encodes CALGELHEYTDKLIF.